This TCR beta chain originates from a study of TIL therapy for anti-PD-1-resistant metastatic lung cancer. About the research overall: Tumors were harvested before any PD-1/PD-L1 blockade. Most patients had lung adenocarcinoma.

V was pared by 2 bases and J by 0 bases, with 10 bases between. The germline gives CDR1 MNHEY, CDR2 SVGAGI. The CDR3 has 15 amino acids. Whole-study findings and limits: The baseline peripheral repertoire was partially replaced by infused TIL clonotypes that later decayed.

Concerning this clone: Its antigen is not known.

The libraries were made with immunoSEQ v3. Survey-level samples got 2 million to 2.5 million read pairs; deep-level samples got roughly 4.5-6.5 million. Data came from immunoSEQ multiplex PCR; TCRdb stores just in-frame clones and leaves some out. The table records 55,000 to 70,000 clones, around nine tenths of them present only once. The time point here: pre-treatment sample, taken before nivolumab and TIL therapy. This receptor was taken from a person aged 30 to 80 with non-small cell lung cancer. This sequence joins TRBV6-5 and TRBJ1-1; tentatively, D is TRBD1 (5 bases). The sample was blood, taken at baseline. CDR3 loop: CASSYRDRVNTEAFF. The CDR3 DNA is TGTGCCAGCAGTTACCGGGACCGAGTGAACACTGAAGCTTTCTTT.